This T cell receptor beta chain was profiled in a study of immune characterization of retroperitoneal liposarcoma. Germline lookup yields CDR1 MNHNY and CDR2 SVGAGI (reference sequence). The CDR3 consists of 15 residues. With V trimmed by 0 bases and J by 10 bases, 6 bases remained unmatched. MiXCR was run by TCRdb on the PCR reads, yielding one entry per CDR3 protein. The sample holds over 10,000 distinct CDR3 sequences, about 45% seen once. The V gene is TRBV6-6, the J gene TRBJ2-1; TRBD1 matches 10 bases. The sample taken for sequencing was tumor tissue. The TCR originated in a female donor with retroperitoneal liposarcoma. The CDR3 protein is CASSYSTGGPYEQFF. The CDR3 DNA is TGTGCCAGCAGTTACTCGACAGGGGGCCCCTACGAGCAGTTCTTC.